This T cell receptor beta chain came from a study of blood T cell repertoires in COVID-19. As for the study in general: Spain, Italy and the United States supplied samples that represented acute and convalescent COVID-19. T cells, B-cell-depleted T cells, or PBMCs supplied cDNA or gDNA.

Followed over time, Seattle patients had been enrolled while infection was active. Original handling: By means of reference gene primer amplification, nucleated cell counts were estimated. The method was immunoSEQ multiplex PCR; TCRdb's version includes in-frame clones alone and lacks a portion of them. From that table come the V and J calls and clone size; the DNA was used to work out D and trimming. The table has 250,000 to 400,000 clones, approximately 89% seen once; the top ten hold 1.6%. The CDR3 length is 15 residues. V was trimmed by 0 bases and J by 2 bases, leaving 8 bases between them. Germline V gene lookup returns CDR1 MNHEY and CDR2 SVGEGT.

Material for sequencing was peripheral blood. J is TRBJ1-5 and V is TRBV6-2 or TRBV6-3, with D tentatively TRBD1 (5 bases). The receptor was isolated from a woman between 25 and 40 years old with COVID-19, enrolled during active disease. The CDR3 here is CASSYSPRGNQPQHF. The CDR3 nucleotides are TGTGCCAGCAGTTACTCCCCCAGGGGCAATCAGCCCCAGCATTTT.